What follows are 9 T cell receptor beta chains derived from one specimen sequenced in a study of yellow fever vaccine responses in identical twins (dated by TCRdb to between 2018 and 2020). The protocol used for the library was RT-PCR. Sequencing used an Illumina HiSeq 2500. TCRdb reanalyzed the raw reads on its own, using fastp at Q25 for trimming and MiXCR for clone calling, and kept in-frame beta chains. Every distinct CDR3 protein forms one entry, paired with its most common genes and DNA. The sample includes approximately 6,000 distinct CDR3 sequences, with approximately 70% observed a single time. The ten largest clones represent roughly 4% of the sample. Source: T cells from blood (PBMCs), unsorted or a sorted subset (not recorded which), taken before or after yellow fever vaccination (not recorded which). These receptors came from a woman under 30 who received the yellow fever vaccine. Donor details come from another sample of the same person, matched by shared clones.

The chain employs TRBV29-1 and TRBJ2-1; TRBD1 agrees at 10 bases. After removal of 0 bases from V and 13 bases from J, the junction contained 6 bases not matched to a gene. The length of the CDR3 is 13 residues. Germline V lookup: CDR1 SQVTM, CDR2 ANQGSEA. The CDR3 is CSVEETGTGVQFF. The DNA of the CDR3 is TGCAGCGTTGAAGAAACCGGGACAGGGGTTCAGTTCTTC.

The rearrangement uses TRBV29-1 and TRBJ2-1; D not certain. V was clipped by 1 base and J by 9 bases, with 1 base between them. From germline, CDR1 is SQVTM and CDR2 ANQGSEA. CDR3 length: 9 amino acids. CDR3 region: CSVEVEQFF. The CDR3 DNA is TGCAGCGTTGAAGTTGAGCAGTTCTTC.

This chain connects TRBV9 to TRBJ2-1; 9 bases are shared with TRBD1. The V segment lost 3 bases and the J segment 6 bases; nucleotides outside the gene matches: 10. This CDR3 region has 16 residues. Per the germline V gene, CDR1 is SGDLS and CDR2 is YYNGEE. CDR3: CASSDEGTGISNEQFF. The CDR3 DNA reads TGTGCCAGCAGCGACGAGGGGACAGGGATCTCCAATGAGCAGTTCTTC.

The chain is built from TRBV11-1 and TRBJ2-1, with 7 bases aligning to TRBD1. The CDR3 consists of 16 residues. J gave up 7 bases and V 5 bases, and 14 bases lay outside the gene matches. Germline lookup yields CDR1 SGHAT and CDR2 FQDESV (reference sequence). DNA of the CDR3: TGTGCCAGCAGCGCGTTCCCTCGGGACAGCCAGAATGAGCAGTTCTTC. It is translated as CASSAFPRDSQNEQFF.

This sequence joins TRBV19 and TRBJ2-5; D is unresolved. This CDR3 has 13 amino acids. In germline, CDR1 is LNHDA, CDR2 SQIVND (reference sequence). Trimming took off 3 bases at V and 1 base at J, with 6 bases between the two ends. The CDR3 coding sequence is TGTGCCAGTAGTATCAACATCCAAGAGACCCAGTACTTC. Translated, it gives CASSINIQETQYF.

The CDR3 reads CSVEGGDTPYEQYF. CDR3 DNA sequence: TGCAGCGTTGAGGGGGGGGACACGCCATACGAGCAGTACTTC. This chain uses TRBV29-1 with TRBJ2-7; tentatively, D is TRBD2 (7 bases). The germline V and J ends were trimmed by 3 bases and 4 bases, with 16 bases remaining between them. Germline values: CDR1 SQVTM, CDR2 ANQGSEA. The CDR3 has 14 amino acids.

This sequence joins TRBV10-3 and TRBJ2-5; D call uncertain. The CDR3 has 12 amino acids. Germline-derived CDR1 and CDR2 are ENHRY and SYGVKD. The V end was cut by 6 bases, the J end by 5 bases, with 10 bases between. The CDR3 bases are TGTGCCATCAGCCCCCGGTCCGAGACCCAGTACTTC. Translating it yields CAISPRSETQYF.

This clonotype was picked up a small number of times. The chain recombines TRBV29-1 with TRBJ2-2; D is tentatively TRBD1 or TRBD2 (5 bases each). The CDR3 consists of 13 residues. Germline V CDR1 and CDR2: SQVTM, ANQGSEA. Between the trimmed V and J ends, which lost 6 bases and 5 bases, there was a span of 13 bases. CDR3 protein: CSVAGTLTGELFF. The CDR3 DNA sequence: TGCAGCGTGGCCGGGACCCTAACCGGGGAGCTGTTTTTT.

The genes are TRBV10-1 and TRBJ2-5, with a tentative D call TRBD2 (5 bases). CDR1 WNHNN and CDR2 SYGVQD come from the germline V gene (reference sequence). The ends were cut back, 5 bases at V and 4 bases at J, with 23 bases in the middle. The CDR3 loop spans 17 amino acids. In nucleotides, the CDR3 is TGCGCCAGCAGTATTGTATCGACGGCCAAACGGGGAGAGACCCAGTACTTC. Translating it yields CASSIVSTAKRGETQYF.